The 29 T cell receptor beta chains listed next were all sequenced from one sample in a study of blood T cell repertoires in COVID-19. Generated by immunoSEQ multiplex PCR, the TCRdb table keeps only in-frame clones and is missing some. The sample lists about 170,000 clones; almost 85% were seen once. The sample was peripheral blood. The source is a man aged 40-49 years who had recovered from COVID-19.

The chain has TRBV27 and TRBJ1-5; D remains ambiguous. Germline CDR1 and CDR2: MNHEY and SMNVEV (reference sequence). The CDR3 loop spans 12 amino acids. Trimming cost V 5 bases and J 0 bases, with 2 bases left between them. The DNA of the CDR3 is TGTGCCAGCAGTCATAGCAATCAGCCCCAGCATTTT. Its protein product is CASSHSNQPQHF.

The chain uses TRBV5-4 and TRBJ2-5; a possible D gene is TRBD2 (6 bases). Germline V gene sequence: CDR1 SGHNT, CDR2 YYREEE (reference sequence). The CDR3 consists of 14 residues. Between the trimmed V and J ends, which lost 6 bases and 1 base, there was a span of 13 bases. CDR3 amino acids: CASTLGGGQETQYF. As DNA, the CDR3 is TGTGCCAGCACTCTTGGGGGAGGCCAAGAGACCCAGTACTTC.

This sequence joins TRBV3-1 (or the pseudogene TRBV3-2) and TRBJ2-3; the match to TRBD2 covers 9 bases. The CDR3 has 18 residues. The trim removed 1 base at V and 4 bases at J, leaving 12 bases unmatched. Germline CDR1 and CDR2: LGHDT and YNNKEL (reference sequence). CDR3 DNA: TGTGCCAGCAGCCAAGGTCGGCGTCTAGCGGGATCCTCAGATACGCAGTATTTT. Encoded protein: CASSQGRRLAGSSDTQYF.

The genes are TRBV10-3 and TRBJ1-1, with 10 bases aligning to TRBD1. This CDR3 region has 14 residues. Germline CDR1 and CDR2: ENHRY and SYGVKD. Losses at the gene ends were 5 bases for V and 6 bases for J; bases not matched to a gene: 6. The chain's CDR3 is CAISTGQGISEAFF. CDR3 DNA sequence: TGTGCCATCAGTACGGGACAGGGGATATCTGAAGCTTTCTTT.

The chain uses TRBV4-1 and TRBJ2-5; TRBD2 might be the D (6 bases). V lost 1 base and J lost 3, with 15 bases in between. CDR3 length: 16 amino acids. Per germline, CDR1 MGHRA and CDR2 YSYEKL. CDR3 sequence: CASSQVPGTLKETQYF. In DNA, the CDR3 is TGCGCCAGCAGCCAAGTTCCCGGGACTCTCAAAGAGACCCAGTACTTC.

The chain recombines TRBV18 with TRBJ2-2, with D perhaps TRBD1 (6 bases). CDR1 is KGHSH, CDR2 LQKENI, per germline. The CDR3 has 13 amino acids. Deletions cut 4 bases from V and 5 bases from J, with 8 bases between. CDR3 nucleotide sequence: TGTGCCAGCTCACTCCAGGGGACCGGGGAGCTGTTTTTT. Protein sequence: CASSLQGTGELFF.

This rearrangement joins TRBV9 to TRBJ2-7, with D possibly TRBD1 on 5 matching bases. V lost 0 bases and J lost 2, with 9 bases in between. CDR1 and CDR2 (germline): SGDLS, YYNGEE. This CDR3 contains 14 residues. The CDR3 sequence: CASSVEDTPYEQYF. The DNA of the CDR3 is TGTGCCAGCAGCGTAGAGGACACACCCTACGAGCAGTACTTC.

The chain carries TRBV1 and TRBJ1-6. TRBV1 is designated a pseudogene. The CDR3 sequence is 16 residues long. The CDR3 loop is CTSSHRSEGDNSPLHF. CDR3 in DNA: TGCACCAGCAGCCATCGTTCGGAGGGAGATAATTCACCCCTCCACTTT.

The genes are TRBV6-1 and TRBJ2-1; TRBD1 matches at 8 bases. Losses at the gene ends were 7 bases for V and 6 bases for J; bases not matched to a gene: 8. The germline gives CDR1 MNHNS, CDR2 SASEGT. This CDR3 comprises 14 residues. In nucleotides, the CDR3 is TGTGCCAGCATCCATGGACAGGGCCGCAATGAGCAGTTCTTC. It yields the protein CASIHGQGRNEQFF.

The chain links TRBV9 to TRBJ2-2; TRBD2 aligns across 9 bases. Unmatched junction bases numbered 9, after V lost 6 bases and J lost 6 bases. The CDR3 is 15 amino acids. Germline values: CDR1 SGDLS, CDR2 YYNGEE. CDR3 sequence: CASTLGLAFPGELFF. The CDR3 DNA sequence: TGTGCCAGCACCCTTGGACTAGCGTTCCCCGGGGAGCTGTTTTTT.

Only one count was recorded for this clone. The chain joins TRBV13 to TRBJ2-2; D perhaps matches TRBD1 (5 bases). V was cut by 4 bases and J by 0 bases, with 9 bases left in between. CDR3 size: 15 residues. Per germline, CDR1 PRHDT and CDR2 FYEKMQ (reference sequence). The DNA for the CDR3 is TGTGCCAGCAGCTCGAGACAGACGAACACCGGGGAGCTGTTTTTT. Encoded protein: CASSSRQTNTGELFF. The full variable domain, completed using reference TRBV13 and TRBJ2-2, is AAGVIQSPRHLIKEKRETATLKCYPIPRHDTVYWYQQGPGQDPQFLISFYEKMQSDKGSIPDRFSAQQFSDYHSELNMSSLELGDSALYFCASSSRQTNTGELFFGEGSRLTVL.

The chain carries TRBV30 and TRBJ1-6, with D hard to call. The V gene's germline CDR1 is GTSNPN and CDR2 SVGIG (reference sequence). This CDR3 is 15 amino acids long. V was shortened by 3 bases and J by 5 bases, with 14 bases between the two germline ends. The CDR3 DNA reads as TGTGCCTGGAGACCCACCCGGGGAAATAATTCACCCCTCCACTTT. This sequence encodes CAWRPTRGNNSPLHF.

V gene TRBV7-8 combines with J gene TRBJ2-2; tentative D call: TRBD2 (5 bases). The CDR3 is made up of 14 amino acids. V lost 7 bases and J 7 bases, leaving 16 bases between the germline ends. The germline V gene encodes CDR1 SGHVS and CDR2 FQNEAQ. DNA of the CDR3: TGTGCCAGCATCTCTTTTAGGACTGGCGGGGAGCTGTTTTTT. Its translation is CASISFRTGGELFF.

The table lists this clone with a few counts. This chain links TRBV11-2 with TRBJ1-1, with D tentatively TRBD1 (5 bases). The germline gives CDR1 SGHAT, CDR2 FQNNGV. Trimming took off 3 bases at V and 11 bases at J, with 16 bases between the two ends. This CDR3 region has 13 residues. CDR3 residues: CASSFRSRVGAFF. The DNA of the CDR3 is TGTGCCAGCAGCTTTAGGTCCAGGGTTGGGGCTTTCTTT.

This clone has just one count. V gene TRBV30 combines with J gene TRBJ2-1; TRBD2 is a possible D gene (5 bases). V was cut by 3 bases and J by 6 bases, with 9 bases left in between. This CDR3 is built from 12 residues. Germline V gives CDR1 GTSNPN, CDR2 SVGIG (reference sequence). This CDR3 reads CAWRRTFNEQFF. The CDR3 DNA reads TGTGCCTGGAGACGGACTTTCAATGAGCAGTTCTTC.

This chain joins TRBV5-6 and TRBJ2-7; 9 bases are a match to TRBD1. J was trimmed by 2 bases and V by 3 bases; bases with no gene match: 9. The CDR3 extends over 16 amino acids. CDR1 is SGHDT and CDR2 is YYEEEE in the germline V gene. This chain's CDR3 is CASSSGQGRVTYEQYF. In nucleotides, the CDR3 is TGTGCCAGCAGCTCGGGACAGGGAAGAGTTACCTACGAGCAGTACTTC.

V is TRBV30 and J is TRBJ1-6; no firm D call. V lost 4 bases and J lost 12, with 16 bases in between. The CDR3 is 13 amino acids. In germline, CDR1 is GTSNPN, CDR2 SVGIG (reference sequence). CDR3 coding DNA: TGTGCCTGGATTAGTAAGGACTCAGGACCCCTCCACTTT. Translating it yields CAWISKDSGPLHF.

The chain uses TRBV30 and TRBJ1-3; no clear D. Germline CDR1 is GTSNPN and CDR2 is SVGIG (reference sequence). The length of the CDR3 is 13 residues. V lost 3 bases and J lost 2, with 8 bases in between. The CDR3 reads CAWRGGTGNTIYF. In DNA form, the CDR3 reads TGTGCCTGGAGGGGAGGGACTGGAAACACCATATATTTT.

The V and J genes are TRBV11-2 and TRBJ2-1; TRBD1 matches 9 bases. This CDR3 is 16 amino acids long. Germline CDR1 SGHAT, CDR2 FQNNGV. Unmatched junction bases numbered 8, after V lost 1 base and J lost 7 bases. The CDR3 DNA reads TGTGCCAGCAGCTTAGGCACCGGGACAGGGCAGAATGAGCAGTTCTTC. Translating gives CASSLGTGTGQNEQFF. Filled out from reference TRBV11-2 and TRBJ2-1, the complete variable domain reads EAGVAQSPRYKIIEKRQSVAFWCNPISGHATLYWYQQILGQGPKLLIQFQNNGVVDDSQLPKDRFSAERLKGVDSTLKIQPAKLEDSAVYLCASSLGTGTGQNEQFFGPGTRLTVL.

In this sample, this clone turned up once. V is TRBV5-1 and J is TRBJ2-2; TRBD2 matches 11 bases. The V gene's germline CDR1 is SGHRS and CDR2 YFSETQ. This CDR3 region has 16 residues. The V gene end was trimmed by 3 bases and the J gene end by 1 base; junction bases not matched to a gene: 2. The CDR3 reads CASSWGTSGNTGELFF. CDR3 nucleotides: TGCGCCAGCAGCTGGGGGACTAGCGGGAACACCGGGGAGCTGTTTTTT.

Only one count was recorded for this clone. J is TRBJ2-7 and V is TRBV5-4; 7 bases are a match to TRBD1. The trim removed 3 bases at V and 0 bases at J, leaving 6 bases unmatched. This CDR3 is 15 amino acids long. CDR1 is SGHNT and CDR2 is YYREEE in the germline V gene (reference sequence). The CDR3 spells CASSWGQRSSYEQYF. For the CDR3, the DNA is TGTGCCAGCAGCTGGGGACAGAGGAGCTCCTACGAGCAGTACTTC. Using reference TRBV5-4 and TRBJ2-7 for the parts outside the CDR3, the full variable domain is ETGVTQSPTHLIKTRGQQVTLRCSSQSGHNTVSWYQQALGQGPQFIFQYYREEENGRGNFPPRFSGLQFPNYSSELNVNALELDDSALYLCASSWGQRSSYEQYFGPGTRLTVT.

The chain couples TRBV28 to TRBJ2-1; 8 nucleotides line up with TRBD2. This CDR3 spans 16 amino acids. Germline V lookup: CDR1 MDHEN, CDR2 SYDVKM. The V gene end was trimmed by 2 bases and the J gene end by 3 bases; junction bases not matched to a gene: 6. For the CDR3, the DNA is TGTGCCAGCAGTTTACGGGGGCGGGGGGACTACAATGAGCAGTTCTTC. Protein product: CASSLRGRGDYNEQFF. The complete variable domain, with remaining parts taken from reference TRBV28 and TRBJ2-1, reads DVKVTQSSRYLVKRTGEKVFLECVQDMDHENMFWYRQDPGLGLRLIYFSYDVKMKEKGDIPEGYSVSREKKERFSLILESASTNQTSMYLCASSLRGRGDYNEQFFGPGTRLTVL.

This sequence joins TRBV4-3 and TRBJ2-1, with 10 bases fitting TRBD2. The CDR3 covers 14 residues. Germline trimming cut 4 bases from V and 14 bases from J; bases unmatched to any gene: 11. Germline V gene sequence: CDR1 LGHNA, CDR2 YSLEER. The CDR3 bases are TGCGCCAGCAGCCCCGGTCCTAGCGGGAGCTCGGAGTTCTTC. This sequence encodes CASSPGPSGSSEFF.

The chain has TRBV3-1 (or the pseudogene TRBV3-2) and TRBJ2-6, with D hard to call. The CDR3 loop spans 15 amino acids. The ends were cut back, 1 base at V and 2 bases at J, with 6 bases in the middle. CDR1 is LGHDT, CDR2 YNNKEL, per germline (reference sequence). CDR3 region: CASSQGAAGANVLTF. The CDR3 DNA is TGTGCCAGCAGCCAAGGGGCAGCTGGGGCCAACGTCCTGACTTTC.

The rearrangement links TRBV11-2 to TRBJ2-1; 8 nucleotides line up with TRBD1. V dropped 6 bases and J dropped 12; count of bases not matched to a gene: 7. The CDR3 loop spans 12 amino acids. Germline CDR1 and CDR2: SGHAT and FQNNGV. The CDR3 DNA reads TGTGCCAGCAGAACGACAGGGGTAGGGCAGTTCTTC. It encodes CASRTTGVGQFF.

The CDR3 loop reads CASSLRRQGVDGYTF. DNA of the CDR3: TGTGCCAGCAGCTTAAGGCGCCAGGGGGTTGATGGCTACACCTTC. This chain uses TRBV7-9 with TRBJ1-2, with 7 bases that match TRBD1. The V gene's germline CDR1 is SEHNR and CDR2 FQNEAQ (reference sequence). The CDR3 has 15 residues. V shed 2 bases and J 6 bases; nucleotides not matched to a gene: 9.

The chain employs TRBV6-5 and TRBJ2-2, with 13 nucleotides matching TRBD2. The V and J ends lost 6 bases and 5 bases, in that order; junction bases with no gene match: 3. There are 15 residues in the CDR3. CDR1 is MNHEY, CDR2 SVGAGI, per germline. Written as DNA, the CDR3 is TGTGCCAGCAGACGGACTAGCGGGGGTACCGGGGAGCTGTTTTTT. It translates to CASRRTSGGTGELFF.

V gene TRBV19 combines with J gene TRBJ2-5; tentatively, D is TRBD1 (7 bases). Looked up from germline, CDR1 is LNHDA and CDR2 is SQIVND (reference sequence). Trimming took off 1 base at V and 5 bases at J, with 11 bases between the two ends. This CDR3 is 14 amino acids long. The CDR3 reads CASSIGAGGETQYF. CDR3 sequence (DNA): TGTGCCAGTAGTATAGGCGCAGGGGGGGAGACCCAGTACTTC.

V gene TRBV4-2 combines with J gene TRBJ2-5, with no clear D. V lost 0 bases and J lost 1, with 6 bases in between. The CDR3 has 14 residues. Germline V gene sequence: CDR1 LGHNA, CDR2 YNFKEQ. The DNA of the CDR3 is TGTGCCAGCAGCCAAGATCGAGCCCAAGAGACCCAGTACTTC. Residues: CASSQDRAQETQYF.